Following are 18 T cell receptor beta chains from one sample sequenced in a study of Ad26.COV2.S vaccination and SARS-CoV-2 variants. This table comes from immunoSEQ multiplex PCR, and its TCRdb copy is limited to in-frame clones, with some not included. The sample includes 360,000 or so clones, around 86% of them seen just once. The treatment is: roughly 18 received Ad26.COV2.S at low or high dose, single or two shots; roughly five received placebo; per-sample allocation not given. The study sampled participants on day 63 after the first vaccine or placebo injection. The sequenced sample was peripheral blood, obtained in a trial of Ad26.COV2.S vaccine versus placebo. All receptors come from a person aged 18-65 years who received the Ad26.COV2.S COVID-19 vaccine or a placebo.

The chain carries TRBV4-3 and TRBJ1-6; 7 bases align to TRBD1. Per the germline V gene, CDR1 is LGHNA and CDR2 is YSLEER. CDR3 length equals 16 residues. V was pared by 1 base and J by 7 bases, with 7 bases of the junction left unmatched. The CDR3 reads CASSQGSDRANSPLHF. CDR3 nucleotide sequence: TGCGCCAGCAGCCAAGGTAGCGACAGGGCCAATTCACCCCTCCACTTT.

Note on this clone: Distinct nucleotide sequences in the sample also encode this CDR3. This CDR3 is CAISESRGNQPQHF. The DNA for the CDR3 is TGTGCCATCAGTGAGTCCAGGGGCAATCAGCCCCAGCATTTT. This chain joins TRBV10-3 and TRBJ1-5; D might be TRBD1 (5 bases). V was pared by 0 bases and J by 2 bases, with 5 bases between. The CDR3 is made up of 14 amino acids. CDR1 ENHRY and CDR2 SYGVKD come from the germline V gene.

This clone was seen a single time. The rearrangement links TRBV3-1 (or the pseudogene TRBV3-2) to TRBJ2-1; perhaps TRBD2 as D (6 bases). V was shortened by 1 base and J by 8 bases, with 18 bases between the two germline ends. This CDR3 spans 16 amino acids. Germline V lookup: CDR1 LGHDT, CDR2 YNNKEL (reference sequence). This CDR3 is CASSQAEGQLLYEQFF. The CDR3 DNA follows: TGTGCCAGCAGCCAAGCGGAGGGCCAGCTTCTCTATGAGCAGTTCTTC.

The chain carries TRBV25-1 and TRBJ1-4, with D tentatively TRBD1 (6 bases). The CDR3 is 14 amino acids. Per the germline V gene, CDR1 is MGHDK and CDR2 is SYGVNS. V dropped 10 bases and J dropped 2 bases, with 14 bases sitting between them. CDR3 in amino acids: CATTPRGTNEKLFF. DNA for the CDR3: TGTGCCACCACGCCGAGGGGGACTAATGAAAAACTGTTTTTT.

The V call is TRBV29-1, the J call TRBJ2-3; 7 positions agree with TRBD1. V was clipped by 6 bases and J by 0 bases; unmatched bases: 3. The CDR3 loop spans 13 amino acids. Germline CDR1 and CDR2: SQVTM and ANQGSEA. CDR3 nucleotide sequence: TGCAGCGTAGACAGGGATAGCACAGATACGCAGTATTTT. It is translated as CSVDRDSTDTQYF.

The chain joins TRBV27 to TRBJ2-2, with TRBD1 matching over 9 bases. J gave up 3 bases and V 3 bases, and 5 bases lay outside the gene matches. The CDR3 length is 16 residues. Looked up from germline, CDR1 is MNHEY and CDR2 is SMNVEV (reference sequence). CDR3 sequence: CASSFQGQGHTGELFF. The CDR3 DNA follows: TGTGCCAGCAGTTTCCAGGGACAGGGTCACACCGGGGAGCTGTTTTTT.

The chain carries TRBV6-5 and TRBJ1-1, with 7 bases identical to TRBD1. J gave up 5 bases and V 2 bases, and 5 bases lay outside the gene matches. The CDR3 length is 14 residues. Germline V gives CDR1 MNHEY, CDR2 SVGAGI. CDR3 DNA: TGTGCCAGCAGTTACGTGGGACAGCAAACTGAAGCTTTCTTT. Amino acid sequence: CASSYVGQQTEAFF.

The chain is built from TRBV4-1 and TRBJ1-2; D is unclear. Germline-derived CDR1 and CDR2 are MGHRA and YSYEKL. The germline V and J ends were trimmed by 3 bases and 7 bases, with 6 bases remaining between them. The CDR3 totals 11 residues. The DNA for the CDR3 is TGCGCCAGCAGCCAGACCAGTGGCTACACCTTC. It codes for CASSQTSGYTF.

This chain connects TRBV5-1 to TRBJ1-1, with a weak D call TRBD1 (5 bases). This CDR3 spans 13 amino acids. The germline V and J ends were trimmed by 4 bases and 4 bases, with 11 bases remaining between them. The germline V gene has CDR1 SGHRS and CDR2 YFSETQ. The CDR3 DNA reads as TGCGCCAGCAGCCCCAGGGTTGCCACTGAAGCTTTCTTT. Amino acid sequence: CASSPRVATEAFF.

CDR3 in amino acids: CASSVDAVGELFF. CDR3 in DNA: TGTGCCAGCAGCGTAGATGCGGTCGGGGAGCTGTTTTTT. J is TRBJ2-2 and V is TRBV9, with unresolved D. The germline V gene has CDR1 SGDLS and CDR2 YYNGEE. V was clipped by 0 bases and J by 7 bases, with 7 bases between them. CDR3 length: 13 residues.

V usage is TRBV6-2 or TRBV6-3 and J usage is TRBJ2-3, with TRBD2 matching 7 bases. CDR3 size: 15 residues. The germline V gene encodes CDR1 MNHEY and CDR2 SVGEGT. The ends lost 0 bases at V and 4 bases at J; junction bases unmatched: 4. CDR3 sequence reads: CASSYSGLAADTQYF. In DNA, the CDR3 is TGTGCCAGCAGTTACTCAGGGCTAGCGGCAGATACGCAGTATTTT.

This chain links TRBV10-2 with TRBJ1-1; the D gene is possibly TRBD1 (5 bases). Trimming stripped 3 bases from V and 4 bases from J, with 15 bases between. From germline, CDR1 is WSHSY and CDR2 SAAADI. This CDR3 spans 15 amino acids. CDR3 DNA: TGCGCCAGCAGTGAACTCAGGGTTGTAGGCACTGAAGCTTTCTTT. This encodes CASSELRVVGTEAFF.

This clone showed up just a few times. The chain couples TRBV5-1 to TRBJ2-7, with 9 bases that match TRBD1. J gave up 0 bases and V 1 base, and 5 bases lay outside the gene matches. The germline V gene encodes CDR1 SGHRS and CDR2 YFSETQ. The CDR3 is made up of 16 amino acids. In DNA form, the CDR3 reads TGCGCCAGCAGCTTGTCCGGGACAGGGTTCTCCTACGAGCAGTACTTC. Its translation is CASSLSGTGFSYEQYF.

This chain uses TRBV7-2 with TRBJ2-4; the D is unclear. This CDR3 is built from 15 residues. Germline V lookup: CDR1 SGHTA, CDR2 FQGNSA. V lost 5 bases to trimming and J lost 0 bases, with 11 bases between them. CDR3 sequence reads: CASSDPTVAKNIQYF. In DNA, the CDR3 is TGTGCCAGCAGCGACCCGACGGTAGCCAAAAACATTCAGTACTTC.

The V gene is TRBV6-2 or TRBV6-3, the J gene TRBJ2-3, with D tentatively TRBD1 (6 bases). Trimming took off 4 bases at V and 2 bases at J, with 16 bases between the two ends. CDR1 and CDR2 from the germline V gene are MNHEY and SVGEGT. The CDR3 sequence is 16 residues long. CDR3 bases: TGTGCCAGCAGTTTCTCACGCGGACAGCCCACAGATACGCAGTATTTT. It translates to CASSFSRGQPTDTQYF.

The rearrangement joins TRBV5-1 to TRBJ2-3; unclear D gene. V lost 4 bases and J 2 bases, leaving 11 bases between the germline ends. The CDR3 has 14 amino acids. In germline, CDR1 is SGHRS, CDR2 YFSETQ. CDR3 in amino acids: CASSAGVSTDTQYF. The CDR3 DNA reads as TGCGCCAGCAGCGCTGGTGTGTCCACAGATACGCAGTATTTT.

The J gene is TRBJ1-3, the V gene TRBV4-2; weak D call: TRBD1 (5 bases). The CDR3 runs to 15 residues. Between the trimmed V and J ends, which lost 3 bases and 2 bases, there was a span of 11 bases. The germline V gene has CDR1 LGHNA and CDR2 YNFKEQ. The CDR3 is CASSQDRGTGNTIYF. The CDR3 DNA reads TGTGCCAGCAGCCAGGATAGGGGTACTGGAAACACCATATATTTT.

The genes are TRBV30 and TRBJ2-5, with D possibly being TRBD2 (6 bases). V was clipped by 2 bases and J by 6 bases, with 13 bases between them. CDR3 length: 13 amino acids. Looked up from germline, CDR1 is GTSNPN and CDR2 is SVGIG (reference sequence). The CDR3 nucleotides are TGTGCCTGGAGTAGGCTAGCGAGCCAGACCCAGTACTTC. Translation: CAWSRLASQTQYF. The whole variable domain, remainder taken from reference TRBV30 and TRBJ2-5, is SQTIHQWPATLVQPVGSPLSLECTVEGTSNPNLYWYRQAAGRGLQLLFYSVGIGQISSEVPQNLSASRPQDRQFILSSKKLLLSDSGFYLCAWSRLASQTQYFGPGTRLLVL.